The sequence of this TCR beta chain was determined in a study of shared clonotypes between healthy human individuals. Study context: For every donor, three CD4 naive, three CD4 memory, two CD8 naive and one CD8 memory plates were used. Findings of the study overall: Estimated richness was generally greater in naive than memory subsets. Clonotypes shared by all four donors outscored non-shared clonotypes in generation probability.

The germline V gene encodes CDR1 MNHNY and CDR2 SVGAGI (reference sequence). This CDR3 is 14 amino acids long. J was trimmed by 7 bases and V by 6 bases; bases with no gene match: 9. Template for every sorted-subset replicate PCR totaled about 0.2 ug DNA, 25,000 to 35,000 T cell genomes. Assay used: immunoSEQ multiplex PCR; TCRdb lists only in-frame clones, some missing. The sample carries millions of clones, just under 95% recorded once. CD8 cells regarded as naive lacked CD45RO, were positively chosen for CCR7, and omitted terminally differentiated effector memory CD45RA+ cells. With regard to this clone: The antigen remains undetermined.

The V gene is TRBV6-6, the J gene TRBJ1-1; 9 bases line up with TRBD1. The receptor was isolated from a young man in good health. The source material was naive CD8+ T cells sorted from blood. CDR3 coding DNA: TGTGCCAGCAGGCCCAGGACAGGGGTGAGTGAAGCTTTCTTT. Amino acids: CASRPRTGVSEAFF.